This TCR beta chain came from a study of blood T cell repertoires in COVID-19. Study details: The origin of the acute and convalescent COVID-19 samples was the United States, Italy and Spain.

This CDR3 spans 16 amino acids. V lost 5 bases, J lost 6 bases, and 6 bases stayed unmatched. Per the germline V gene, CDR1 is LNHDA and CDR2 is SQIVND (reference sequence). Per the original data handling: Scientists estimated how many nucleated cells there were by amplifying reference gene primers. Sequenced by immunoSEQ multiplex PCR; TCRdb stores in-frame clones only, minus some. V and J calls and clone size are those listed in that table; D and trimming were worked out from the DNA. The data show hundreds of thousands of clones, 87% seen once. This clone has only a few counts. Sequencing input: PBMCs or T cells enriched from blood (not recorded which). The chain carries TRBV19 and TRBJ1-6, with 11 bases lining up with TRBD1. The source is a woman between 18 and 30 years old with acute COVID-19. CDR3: CASSGRTGGSNSPLHF. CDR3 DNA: TGTGCCAGTAGTGGAAGGACAGGGGGCTCTAATTCACCCCTCCACTTT.